The present entry profiles one TCR beta chain with its context. The sample is drawn from a study of T cell changes during pregnancy in multiple sclerosis. Using immunoSEQ multiplex PCR, the repertoire was profiled, and TCRdb retains in-frame clones only, with some absent. The repertoire holds roughly 120,000 clones, with about 94% as singletons. Sequencing was performed on peripheral blood, taken in the third trimester of pregnancy. This receptor was obtained from a female donor with multiple sclerosis, enrolled in a pregnancy study.

CDR3: CSGTTRGNYNEQFF. For the CDR3, the DNA is TGCAGCGGAACGACTAGGGGCAACTACAATGAGCAGTTCTTC. The chain recombines TRBV29-1 with TRBJ2-1; a weak D match, TRBD2 (6 bases). The length of the CDR3 is 14 residues. Germline CDR1 and CDR2: SQVTM and ANQGSEA. The ends were cut back, 7 bases at V and 3 bases at J, with 16 bases in the middle.